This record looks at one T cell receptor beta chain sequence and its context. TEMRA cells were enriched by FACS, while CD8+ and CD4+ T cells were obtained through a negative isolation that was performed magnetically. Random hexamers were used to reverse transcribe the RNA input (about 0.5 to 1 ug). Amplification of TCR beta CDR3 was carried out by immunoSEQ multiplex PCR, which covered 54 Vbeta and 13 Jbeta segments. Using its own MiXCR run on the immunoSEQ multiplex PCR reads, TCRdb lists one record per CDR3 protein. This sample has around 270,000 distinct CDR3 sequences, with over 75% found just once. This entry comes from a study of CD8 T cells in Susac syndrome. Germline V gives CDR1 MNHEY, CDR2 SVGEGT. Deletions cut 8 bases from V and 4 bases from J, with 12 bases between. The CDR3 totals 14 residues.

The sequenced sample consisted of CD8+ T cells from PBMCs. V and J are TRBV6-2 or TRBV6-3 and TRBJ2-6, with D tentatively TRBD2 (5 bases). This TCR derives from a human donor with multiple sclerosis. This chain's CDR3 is CASRESSGANVLTF. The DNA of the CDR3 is TGTGCCAGCCGGGAATCCTCCGGGGCCAACGTCCTGACTTTC.